This T cell receptor beta chain comes out of a study of cytomegalovirus exposure and HLA in healthy donors. Across the whole study: There were about 86 million unique TCRs (from HLA-typed donors) in an early data release.

Germline trimming cut 3 bases from V and 6 bases from J; bases unmatched to any gene: 4. The CDR3 totals 12 residues. Germline V CDR1 and CDR2: SQVTM, ANQGSEA. The PCR made use of 60 Vbeta and 13 Jbeta primers. Produced via immunoSEQ multiplex PCR; TCRdb's table is partial and in-frame only. This sample has some 71,000 clones, with approximately 74% found just once. Study-level results: Previously analyzed data showed that most TCR beta V segments were productive at a frequency of about 87% or about 30%. A list of approximately 160 TCR beta chains associated with cytomegalovirus was given. Testing in vitro showed a few CMV-associated chains specific for CMV antigens.

About this clone itself: Its antigen is still unknown.

Sequencing was performed on PBMCs. The rearrangement joins TRBV29-1 to TRBJ2-5; TRBD1 agrees at 7 bases. This clonotype was obtained from a woman in her 30s in good health and CMV-seropositive. CDR3 residues: CSVEGQRKTQYF. CDR3 DNA: TGCAGCGTTGAGGGACAGAGAAAGACCCAGTACTTC.